This TCR beta chain emerged from a study of blood T cell repertoires in COVID-19. In the study overall: Material from acute and convalescent COVID-19 was sourced from the United States, Italy and Spain. From T cells, B-cell-depleted T cells, or PBMCs came the material, which was cDNA or gDNA.

TCRdb keeps only in-frame clones here, not all; method: immunoSEQ multiplex PCR. The sample holds fewer than 350,000 clones, roughly 93% seen once. The CDR3 is 17 residues long. Germline CDR1 is SGHRS and CDR2 is YFSETQ. Trimming at V came to 0 bases and at J to 2 bases, leaving 7 bases not matched to a gene. Recruitment covered about two dozen US areas and drew participants whose ages spanned roughly 18 to 89 years. The sample taken for sequencing was PBMCs or T cells enriched from blood (not recorded which). V is TRBV5-1 and J is TRBJ2-3; 9 bases are shared with TRBD2. The receptor was derived from a woman in her thirties or forties with acute COVID-19. CDR3 region: CASSLESAGGPTDTQYF. CDR3 sequence (DNA): TGCGCCAGCAGCTTGGAATCGGCGGGAGGGCCCACAGATACGCAGTATTTT.